One T cell receptor beta chain is described in this entry. Antigen specificity is unknown. The germline V gene has CDR1 LNHNV and CDR2 YYDKDF (reference sequence). Trimming removed 1 base from V and 1 base from J, with 11 bases in between. The CDR3 extends over 16 amino acids. Primers for the PCR totalled 60 Vbeta and 13 Jbeta. Profiling relied on immunoSEQ multiplex PCR, and the TCRdb table lists in-frame clones only, not all of them. The sample has 170,000 or so clones; 77% are singletons. These data come from a study of cytomegalovirus exposure and HLA in healthy donors. Study-wide findings and caveats: Researchers reported in a later analysis that a missense DCLRE1C variant was tied to TCR beta V- and J-gene trimming. Altogether, more than 150 TCR beta chains were recorded as cytomegalovirus-associated.

V usage is TRBV15 and J usage is TRBJ1-5, with a tentative D call TRBD1 (5 bases). What was sequenced was PBMCs. The source of this sequence is a woman between 25 and 40 years old in good health and CMV-seronegative. The CDR3 DNA sequence: TGTGCCACCAGCAGAGGCCCGGGGGACAGCAATCAGCCCCAGCATTTT. It codes for CATSRGPGDSNQPQHF.